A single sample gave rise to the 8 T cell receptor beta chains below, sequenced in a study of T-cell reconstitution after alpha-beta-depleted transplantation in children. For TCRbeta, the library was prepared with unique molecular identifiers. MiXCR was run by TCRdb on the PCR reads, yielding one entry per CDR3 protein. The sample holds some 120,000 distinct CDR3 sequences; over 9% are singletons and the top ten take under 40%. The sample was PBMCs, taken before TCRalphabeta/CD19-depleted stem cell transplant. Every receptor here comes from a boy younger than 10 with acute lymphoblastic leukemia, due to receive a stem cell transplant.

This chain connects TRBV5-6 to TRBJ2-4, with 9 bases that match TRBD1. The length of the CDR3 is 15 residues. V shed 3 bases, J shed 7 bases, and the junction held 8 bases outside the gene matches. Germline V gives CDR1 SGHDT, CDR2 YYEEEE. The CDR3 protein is CASSWAGTGRNIQYF. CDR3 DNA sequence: TGTGCCAGCAGCTGGGCGGGGACAGGGCGGAACATTCAGTACTTC.

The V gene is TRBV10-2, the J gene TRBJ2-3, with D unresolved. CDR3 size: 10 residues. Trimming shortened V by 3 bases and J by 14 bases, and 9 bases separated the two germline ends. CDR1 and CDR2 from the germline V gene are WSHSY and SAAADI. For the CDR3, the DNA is TGCGCCAGCAGTGAAGGTAGCATGTATTTT. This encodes CASSEGSMYF.

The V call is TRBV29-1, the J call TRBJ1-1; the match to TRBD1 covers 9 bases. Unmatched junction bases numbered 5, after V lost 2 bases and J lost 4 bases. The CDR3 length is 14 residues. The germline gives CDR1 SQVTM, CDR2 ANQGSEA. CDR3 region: CSVEKRTGATEAFF. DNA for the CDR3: TGCAGCGTTGAAAAAAGGACAGGGGCCACTGAAGCTTTCTTT.

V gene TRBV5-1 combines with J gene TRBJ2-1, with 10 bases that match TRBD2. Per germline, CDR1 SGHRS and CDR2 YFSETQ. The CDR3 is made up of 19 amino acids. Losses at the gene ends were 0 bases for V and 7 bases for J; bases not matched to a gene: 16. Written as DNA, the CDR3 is TGCGCCAGCAGCTTGGAAGCTAGCGGGAGTGGGTGGATGAGGAATGAGCAGTTCTTC. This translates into CASSLEASGSGWMRNEQFF.

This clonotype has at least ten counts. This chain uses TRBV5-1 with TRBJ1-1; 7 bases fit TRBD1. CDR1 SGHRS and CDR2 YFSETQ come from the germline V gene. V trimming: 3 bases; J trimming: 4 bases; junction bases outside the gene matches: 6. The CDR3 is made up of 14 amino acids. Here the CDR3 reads CASSSGGQATEAFF. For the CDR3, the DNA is TGCGCCAGCAGCTCCGGTGGACAGGCCACTGAAGCTTTCTTT.

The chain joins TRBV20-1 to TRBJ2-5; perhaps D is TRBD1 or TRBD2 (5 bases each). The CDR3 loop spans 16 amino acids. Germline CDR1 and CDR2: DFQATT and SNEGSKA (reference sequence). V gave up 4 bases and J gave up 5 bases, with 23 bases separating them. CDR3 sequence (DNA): TGCAGTGCTAATCGATGGGGGACGAATGCCGCCGAGACCCAGTACTTC. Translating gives CSANRWGTNAAETQYF.

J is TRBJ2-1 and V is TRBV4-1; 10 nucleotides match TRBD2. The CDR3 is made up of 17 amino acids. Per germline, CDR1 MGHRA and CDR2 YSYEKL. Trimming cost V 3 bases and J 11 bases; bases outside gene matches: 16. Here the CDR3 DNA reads TGCGCCAGCAGCCATCAACTAGCGGGGAGGGTTTTTGGAAAGCAGTTCTTC. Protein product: CASSHQLAGRVFGKQFF.

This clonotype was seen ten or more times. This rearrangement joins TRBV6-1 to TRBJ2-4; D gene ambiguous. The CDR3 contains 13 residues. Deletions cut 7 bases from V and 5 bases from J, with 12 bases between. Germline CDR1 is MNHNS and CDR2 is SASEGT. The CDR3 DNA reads TGTGCCAGCACCCAGCGAGACGAAAACATTCAGTACTTC. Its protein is CASTQRDENIQYF.